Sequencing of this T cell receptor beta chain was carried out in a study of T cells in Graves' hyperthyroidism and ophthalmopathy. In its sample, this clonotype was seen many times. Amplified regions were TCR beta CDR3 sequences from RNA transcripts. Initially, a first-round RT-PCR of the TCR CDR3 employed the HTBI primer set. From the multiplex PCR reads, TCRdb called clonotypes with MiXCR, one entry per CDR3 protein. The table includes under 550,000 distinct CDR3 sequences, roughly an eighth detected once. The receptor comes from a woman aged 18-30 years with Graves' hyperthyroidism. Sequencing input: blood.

In nucleotides, the CDR3 is TGTGCCACCAGCAGAGTTCCGGGAGGGACCTACGAGCAGTACTTC. Encoded protein: CATSRVPGGTYEQYF. The chain employs TRBV15 and TRBJ2-7; TRBD2 matches 8 bases. Germline values: CDR1 LNHNV, CDR2 YYDKDF (reference sequence). CDR3 size: 15 residues. V trimming: 1 base; J trimming: 2 bases; junction bases outside the gene matches: 4. Supplemented by reference TRBV15 and TRBJ2-7, the full variable domain reads DAMVIQNPRYQVTQFGKPVTLSCSQTLNHNVMYWYQQKSSQAPKLLFHYYDKDFNNEADTPDNFQSRRPNTSFCFLDIRSPGLGDTAMYLCATSRVPGGTYEQYFGPGTRLTVT.